The 8 T cell receptor beta chains below come from one sample, sequenced in a study of Graves' ophthalmopathy and Graves' hyperthyroidism. Amplified TCR beta CDR3 regions were obtained using RNA transcripts as template. Amplification began with first-round RT-PCR using HTBI primers, then second-round multiplex PCR was performed. From the multiplex PCR reads, TCRdb called clonotypes with MiXCR, one entry per CDR3 protein. The sample yields 450,000 to 600,000 distinct CDR3 sequences, 39% seen once. The sequencing sample was made of peripheral blood or thyroid tissue (not recorded which). Source of these receptors: an adult man with Graves' hyperthyroidism.

This chain connects TRBV4-2 to TRBJ2-2, with 7 nucleotides matching TRBD2. V was clipped by 4 bases and J by 3 bases; unmatched bases: 8. The germline V gene encodes CDR1 LGHNA and CDR2 YNFKEQ. The CDR3 covers 16 residues. The CDR3 coding sequence is TGTGCCAGCAGCCTCTCAGCGGGAACTGACACCGGGGAGCTGTTTTTT. Translating it yields CASSLSAGTDTGELFF.

There are many counts of this clonotype. V usage is TRBV29-1 and J usage is TRBJ2-5; no clear D gene. Germline V gene lookup returns CDR1 SQVTM and CDR2 ANQGSEA. The CDR3 contains 13 residues. V shed 5 bases and J shed 4 bases, with 14 bases lying between them. CDR3 amino acids: CSVIRSIGETQYF. CDR3 bases: TGCAGCGTTATTAGGTCGATTGGAGAGACCCAGTACTTC.

V gene TRBV5-4 combines with J gene TRBJ2-7; D is perhaps TRBD2 (6 bases). Germline CDR1 reads SGHNT; CDR2 reads YYREEE (reference sequence). The CDR3 contains 11 residues. The CDR3 bases are TGTGCTATACGCGGGGTAGTTGAGCAGTACTTC. Translation: CAIRGVVEQYF.

This clonotype showed up many times. The chain couples TRBV12-3 or TRBV12-4 to TRBJ2-3; 10 bases map to TRBD2. Trimming took 6 bases from V and 8 from J; bases not matched to a gene: 14. The CDR3 spans 16 residues. The CDR3 reads CASSSQREGRRGTQYF. CDR3 DNA sequence: TGTGCCAGCAGCTCCCAGCGGGAGGGCCGACGGGGTACGCAGTATTTT.

This clonotype was recorded many times. V is TRBV12-3 or TRBV12-4 and J is TRBJ1-5, with no clear D. V gave up 1 base and J gave up 3 bases, with 7 bases separating them. The CDR3 spans 14 residues. The CDR3 nucleotides are TGTGCCAGCAGTTTAGGGCACCTCAATCAGCCCCAGCATTTT. It translates to CASSLGHLNQPQHF.

V usage is TRBV19 and J usage is TRBJ2-3, with 7 bases lining up with TRBD2. Germline assignment: CDR1 LNHDA and CDR2 SQIVND (reference sequence). This CDR3 has 16 amino acids. Losses at the gene ends were 1 base for V and 0 bases for J; bases not matched to a gene: 4. The CDR3 loop is CASSIGAGKSTDTQYF. The CDR3 DNA sequence: TGTGCCAGTAGTATAGGAGCGGGGAAAAGCACAGATACGCAGTATTTT.

The table lists this clonotype with many counts. The chain employs TRBV11-2 and TRBJ1-6; a weak D match, TRBD1 (6 bases). The V gene lost 6 bases and the J gene lost 10 bases, with 16 bases spanning the gap. Germline assignment: CDR1 SGHAT and CDR2 FQNNGV. The CDR3 length is 14 residues. CDR3 DNA: TGTGCCAGCAGGACCGAGGTCGGGGGCTCACCCCTCCACTTT. The encoded protein is CASRTEVGGSPLHF. Full variable domain (rest looked up from reference TRBV11-2 and TRBJ1-6): EAGVAQSPRYKIIEKRQSVAFWCNPISGHATLYWYQQILGQGPKLLIQFQNNGVVDDSQLPKDRFSAERLKGVDSTLKIQPAKLEDSAVYLCASRTEVGGSPLHFGNGTRLTVT.

The CDR3 protein is CASSLSGYFYEQYF. The DNA for the CDR3 is TGTGCCAGCAGTTTATCGGGCTATTTCTACGAGCAGTACTTC. The chain combines TRBV7-9 with TRBJ2-7; D gene unclear. Germline V gene sequence: CDR1 SEHNR, CDR2 FQNEAQ (reference sequence). Trimming removed 6 bases at V and 3 bases at J, with 15 bases between. This CDR3 is built from 14 residues.